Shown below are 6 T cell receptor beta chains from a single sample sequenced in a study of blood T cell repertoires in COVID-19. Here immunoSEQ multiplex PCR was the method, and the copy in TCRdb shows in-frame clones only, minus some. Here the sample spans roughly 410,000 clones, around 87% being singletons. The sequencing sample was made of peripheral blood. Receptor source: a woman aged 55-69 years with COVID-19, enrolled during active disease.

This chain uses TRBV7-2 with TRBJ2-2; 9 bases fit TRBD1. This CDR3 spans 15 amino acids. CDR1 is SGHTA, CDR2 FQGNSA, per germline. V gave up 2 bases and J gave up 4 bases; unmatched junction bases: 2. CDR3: CASSLLGQGTGELFF. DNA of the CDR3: TGTGCCAGCAGCTTATTGGGACAGGGCACCGGGGAGCTGTTTTTT.

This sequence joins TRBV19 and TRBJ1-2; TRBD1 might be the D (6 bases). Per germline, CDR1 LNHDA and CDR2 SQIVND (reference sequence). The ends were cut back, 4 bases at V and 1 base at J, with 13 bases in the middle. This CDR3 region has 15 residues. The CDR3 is CASSNSRGGNYGYTF. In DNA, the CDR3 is TGTGCCAGTAGTAACAGCAGGGGCGGTAACTATGGCTACACCTTC.

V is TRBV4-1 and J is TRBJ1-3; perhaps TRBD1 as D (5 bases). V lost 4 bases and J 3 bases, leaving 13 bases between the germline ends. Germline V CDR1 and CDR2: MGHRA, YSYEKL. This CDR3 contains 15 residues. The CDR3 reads CASSRGVWDGNTIYF. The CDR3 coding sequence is TGCGCCAGCAGCCGGGGCGTGTGGGATGGAAACACCATATATTTT.

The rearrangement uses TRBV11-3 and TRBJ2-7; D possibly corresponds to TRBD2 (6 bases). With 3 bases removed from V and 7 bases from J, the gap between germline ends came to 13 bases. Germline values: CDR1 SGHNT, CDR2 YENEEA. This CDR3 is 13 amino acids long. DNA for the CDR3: TGTGCCAGCAGCTTTATCGCTGGGGGGGAGCAGTACTTC. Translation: CASSFIAGGEQYF.

This CDR3 is CASSQGWRGIEQYF. In DNA form, the CDR3 reads TGTGCCAGCAGCCAAGGTTGGCGGGGAATCGAGCAGTACTTC. The chain couples TRBV3-1 (or the pseudogene TRBV3-2) to TRBJ2-7; possibly TRBD2 for D (6 bases). The CDR3 has 14 residues. CDR1 LGHDT and CDR2 YNNKEL come from the germline V gene (reference sequence). The ends were cut back, 1 base at V and 6 bases at J, with 13 bases in the middle.

The CDR3 nucleotides read TGTGCCAGTAGTCCGAAAGGGGACAGTAGCAATCAGCCCCAGCATTTT. It encodes CASSPKGDSSNQPQHF. The chain carries TRBV19 and TRBJ1-5; 7 nucleotides align to TRBD1. The CDR3 covers 16 residues. V lost 5 bases, J lost 0 bases, and 7 bases stayed unmatched. Looked up from germline, CDR1 is LNHDA and CDR2 is SQIVND (reference sequence). The full variable domain, in which reference TRBV19 and TRBJ1-5 provide the parts outside the CDR3, is DGGITQSPKYLFRKEGQNVTLSCEQNLNHDAMYWYRQDPGQGLRLIYYSQIVNDFQKGDIAEGYSVSREKKESFPLTVTSAQKNPTAFYLCASSPKGDSSNQPQHFGDGTRLSIL.